The 8 T cell receptor beta chains below all came from one sample that was sequenced in a study of CXCR3-negative and CXCR3-positive naive CD8 T cells (dated by TCRdb to the late 2010s). Sequencing used a NextSeq 550. The Human TCR Profiling Kit (MiLaboratory) was used to make UMI-labeled 5' RACE TRB cDNA libraries. TCRdb reanalyzed the reads, keeping one entry per CDR3 protein sequence and omitting DNA. The data table for this sample lists 43,000 or so distinct CDR3 sequences. The leading ten clones occupy roughly 1.5% of the sample. Material: naive CXCR3- CD8+ T cells from blood. The cell subset or site tag for this specimen amounts to: CD45RO-CCR7+CD27+CD95- naive CD8+ T cells lacking CXCR3 (TNR3-). These receptors all come from a human donor in good health. Some clones in this sample may be carry-over from other donors' samples.

This clonotype shows up as medium-sized (0.01 to 0.1%) by frequency. This sequence joins TRBV7-2 and TRBJ2-5. This CDR3 spans 13 amino acids. Germline V gene lookup returns CDR1 SGHTA and CDR2 FQGNSA. The CDR3: CASSLSPQETQYF.

This rearrangement joins TRBV5-1 to TRBJ1-1. This CDR3 has 14 amino acids. Per germline, CDR1 SGHRS and CDR2 YFSETQ. The CDR3 sequence is CASSLGDMNTEAFF.

The chain couples TRBV27 to TRBJ2-5; TCRdb indicates TRBD1, and absent DNA this call remains unverified. Per germline, CDR1 MNHEY and CDR2 SMNVEV (reference sequence). This CDR3 has 11 amino acids. The CDR3 spells CASSQGETQYF.

V is TRBV28 and J is TRBJ2-1; no DNA is available, so the TRBD1 call from TCRdb remains unchecked. Germline CDR1 is MDHEN and CDR2 is SYDVKM. CDR3 length: 15 residues. The CDR3 loop reads CASSPPGDRPNEQFF. Together with reference TRBV28 and TRBJ2-1, the CDR3 gives the full variable domain: DVKVTQSSRYLVKRTGEKVFLECVQDMDHENMFWYRQDPGLGLRLIYFSYDVKMKEKGDIPEGYSVSREKKERFSLILESASTNQTSMYLCASSPPGDRPNEQFFGPGTRLTVL.

The V and J genes are TRBV20-1 and TRBJ2-1. CDR3 length: 13 amino acids. The germline V gene has CDR1 DFQATT and CDR2 SNEGSKA (reference sequence). The CDR3 is CSASTDGNNEQFF.

The chain joins TRBV2 to TRBJ2-6. The CDR3 has 16 residues. Germline V gives CDR1 SNHLY, CDR2 FYNNEI. This chain's CDR3 is CASSEAGESGANVLTF.

The chain combines TRBV24-1 with TRBJ2-7; TCRdb outputs TRBD1, but without DNA this stays unchecked. This CDR3 comprises 14 residues. The V gene's germline CDR1 is KGHDR and CDR2 SFDVKD. The chain's CDR3 is CATSESSGPYEQYF.

V is TRBV4-1 and J is TRBJ2-2. Germline CDR1 reads MGHRA; CDR2 reads YSYEKL. The CDR3 totals 16 residues. CDR3 sequence reads: CASSQGEGFFTGELFF.